This is a list of T cell receptor beta chains from one sample in a study of cytomegalovirus exposure and HLA in healthy donors. The table came from immunoSEQ multiplex PCR; TCRdb's copy has only in-frame clones and leaves some out. The sample carries fewer than 100,000 clones, just under 80% recorded once. The sample taken for sequencing was PBMCs. These TCRs come from a male donor in good health and CMV-seropositive. The CDR3 runs from the conserved cysteine through the conserved F or W. The D gene is left open where the match is weak. Part of the rows lack a size; the others show once, few, many or a class for expanded clones.

V gene	clone size	J gene	D gene	CDR3 DNA	CDR3 protein
TRBV11-2	NA	TRBJ1-2	NA	TGTGCCAGCAGCTTTTCGGGGTCCTATGGCTACACCTTC	CASSFSGSYGYTF
TRBV2	NA	TRBJ2-4	TRBD1	TGTGCCAGCAAGCAGACAGGGCTCTTCCACAACATTCAGTACTTC	CASKQTGLFHNIQYF
TRBV15	NA	TRBJ2-7	NA	TGTGCCACCAGCAGAGGGGAAGGGGGCGAGCAGTACTTC	CATSRGEGGEQYF
TRBV6-1	NA	TRBJ2-5	NA	TGTGCCAGCATCGGACAGTTACAAGAGACCCAGTACTTC	CASIGQLQETQYF
TRBV28	NA	TRBJ2-1	NA	TGTGCCAGCAGTTCGAGTGTCACTACTAGCTCCTACAATGAGCAGTTCTTC	CASSSSVTTSSYNEQFF
TRBV19	NA	TRBJ1-5	TRBD1	TGTGCCGTCCAAAACTCCGGGACAGTAAATCAGCCCCAGCATTTT	CAVQNSGTVNQPQHF
TRBV5-4	NA	TRBJ1-1	NA	TGTGCCAGCAGCTTGGGAGCCCGACTAAACACTGAAGCTTTCTTT	CASSLGARLNTEAFF
TRBV7-9	NA	TRBJ2-5	NA	TGTGCCAGCAGCCTCCGCGGGAAAGAGACCCAGTACTTC	CASSLRGKETQYF
TRBV27	NA	TRBJ2-1	NA	TGTGCCAGCAGTTCAGGGGCCTTGGGGGAGCAGTTCTTC	CASSSGALGEQFF
TRBV2	NA	TRBJ1-3	NA	TGTGCCAGCAGTGAGCGTGGAAACACCATATATTTT	CASSERGNTIYF
TRBV27	NA	TRBJ2-3	TRBD2	TGTGCCAGCAGTTCCCCGGGCTTACTAGCGGGTAGCACAGATACGCAGTATTTT	CASSSPGLLAGSTDTQYF
TRBV27	NA	TRBJ2-7	TRBD1	TGTGCCAGCAGTTCGGGGGACAGGCGCCTCGAGCAGTACTTC	CASSSGDRRLEQYF
TRBV2	NA	TRBJ1-2	NA	TGTGCCAGCAGTGAACAGGGTAACTATGGCTACACCTTC	CASSEQGNYGYTF
TRBV7-2	NA	TRBJ2-6	TRBD2	TGTGCCAGCAGCTTAGTACCCCCTCGGGAGGCTGGGGCCAACGTCCTGACTTTC	CASSLVPPREAGANVLTF
TRBV18	NA	TRBJ2-1	NA	TGTGCCAGCTCACTGAGACAGGACGCGCTGGGGGAGCAGTTCTTC	CASSLRQDALGEQFF
TRBV28	NA	TRBJ2-1	TRBD1	TGTGCCAGCAGTCCCTATGGACAGGGAAGAACTAGCGAGCAGTTCTTC	CASSPYGQGRTSEQFF
TRBV28	NA	TRBJ2-2	NA	TGTGCCAGCACGGACACCGGGGAGCTGTTTTTT	CASTDTGELFF
TRBV6-5	NA	TRBJ1-2	NA	TGTGCCAGCAGTCGCGGGAAGGGCGACTATGGCTACACCTTC	CASSRGKGDYGYTF
TRBV30	NA	TRBJ2-3	NA	TGTGCCTGGAGTGTACGACGCGGTTGGAGCACAGATACGCAGTATTTT	CAWSVRRGWSTDTQYF
TRBV28	NA	TRBJ1-1	NA	TGTGCCAGCAGTCCCCTTACAGGGTGGGGAACTGAAGCTTTCTTT	CASSPLTGWGTEAFF
TRBV4-3	NA	TRBJ2-1	TRBD2	TGCGCCAGCAGCCAAGATCAGTTAGATACCGGGAGGGCCTACAATGAGCAGTTCTTC	CASSQDQLDTGRAYNEQFF
TRBV6-1	NA	TRBJ2-2	NA	TGTGCCAGCAGTGAATTTACGTTGGGACAATACACCGGGGAGCTGTTTTTT	CASSEFTLGQYTGELFF
TRBV2	NA	TRBJ2-4	NA	TGTGCCAGCAGTGAAACCCAGGGCAAAGGGAACTTC	CASSETQGKGNF
TRBV4-1	NA	TRBJ2-2	NA	TGCGCCAGCAGCCATAACACGATGAACACCGGGGAGCTGTTTTTT	CASSHNTMNTGELFF
TRBV6-5	NA	TRBJ1-4	NA	TGTGCCAGCAGTTCGTTAGGGAGGAGGATTAATGAAAAACTGTTTTTT	CASSSLGRRINEKLFF
TRBV19	NA	TRBJ2-5	TRBD1	TGTGCCAGTAGTGTGGGACAGCGCTTCCAAGAGACCCAGTACTTC	CASSVGQRFQETQYF
TRBV27	NA	TRBJ1-2	NA	TGTGCCAGCCGATTACAGGGTGAATATGGCTACACCTTC	CASRLQGEYGYTF
TRBV30	NA	TRBJ1-4	NA	TGTGCCTGGACCTACAGTGCAGCTAATGAAAAACTGTTTTTT	CAWTYSAANEKLFF
TRBV6-1	NA	TRBJ2-7	TRBD1	TGTGCCAGCAGACCAGCAACGGACAGGGAGGTGTACTTC	CASRPATDREVYF
TRBV28	NA	TRBJ2-7	TRBD2	TGTGCCAGCAGTAGCGGGAGCCCCTACGAGCAGTACTTC	CASSSGSPYEQYF
TRBV29-1	NA	TRBJ2-1	TRBD1	TGCAGCGGCTCACAGGGGTTCAACAATGAGCAGTTCTTC	CSGSQGFNNEQFF
TRBV5-1	once	TRBJ2-2	TRBD2	TGCGCCAGCAGCCCCCTAGCGGGAGTGGACACCGGGGAGCTGTTTTTT	CASSPLAGVDTGELFF
TRBV15	NA	TRBJ2-7	NA	TGTGCCACCAGCAGAGAAAGACAGAAGTACGAGCAGTACTTC	CATSRERQKYEQYF
TRBV6-4	NA	TRBJ2-3	TRBD2	TGTGCCAGCAGTCCCCAAGGCGGGAGACACACAGATACGCAGTATTTT	CASSPQGGRHTDTQYF
TRBV19	once	TRBJ1-2	NA	TGTGCCAGTAGTATCCGTCTTGGCTACACCTTC	CASSIRLGYTF
TRBV19	NA	TRBJ2-7	TRBD2	TGTGCCAGTAGTATAGCTGATAGCGGGAGGGCCGACTCCTACGAGCAGTACTTC	CASSIADSGRADSYEQYF
TRBV2	NA	TRBJ2-5	TRBD2	TGTTCCCTTGGACTAGCGGTTCAAGAGACCCAGTACTTC	CSLGLAVQETQYF
TRBV5-6	NA	TRBJ2-7	NA	TGTGCCAGCAGCTTGGGTCGGACATTCTCCTACGAGCAGTACTTC	CASSLGRTFSYEQYF
TRBV6-1	NA	TRBJ2-4	NA	TGTGCCAGCAGTGAATGGGCCGGACAGCAAAAACTAGCCAAAAACATTCAGTACTTC	CASSEWAGQQKLAKNIQYF
TRBV29-1	NA	TRBJ2-1	TRBD2	TGCAGCGTAGTGGGCGGACTAGCGGGAGGGCCGGGGCAGTTCTTC	CSVVGGLAGGPGQFF
TRBV10-3	NA	TRBJ2-7	TRBD1	TGTGCCATCAGTGAGCCGGGACAGTCCTACGAGCAGTACTTC	CAISEPGQSYEQYF
TRBV5-1	NA	TRBJ1-2	NA	TGCGCCAGCAGCTTGGTAGGGTCCGGGGGAGACTATGGCTACACCTTC	CASSLVGSGGDYGYTF
TRBV27	NA	TRBJ2-7	NA	TGTGCCAGCAATTACAGGGCCAGCTCCTACGAGCAGTACTTC	CASNYRASSYEQYF
TRBV9	once	TRBJ1-1	TRBD1	TGTGCCAGCAGCGGGGGGGACAGGCTGCGGACCACTGAAGCTTTCTTT	CASSGGDRLRTTEAFF
TRBV19	once	TRBJ2-2	NA	TGTGCCAGTAGCCCGGGACTCCCGAACACCGGGGAGCTGTTTTTT	CASSPGLPNTGELFF
TRBV6-6	NA	TRBJ1-5	TRBD1	TGTGCCAGCAGTTACAGGGGGCAGGGACAGCCCCAGCATTTT	CASSYRGQGQPQHF
TRBV11-2	NA	TRBJ2-1	TRBD2	TGTGCCAGCAGGGGACTAGCGGGGGGTAATGAGCAGTTCTTC	CASRGLAGGNEQFF
TRBV9	few	TRBJ2-7	TRBD2	TGTGCCAGCAGCCTAGGGACTAGCGGGTCTTACGAGCAGTACTTC	CASSLGTSGSYEQYF
TRBV7-9	NA	TRBJ1-3	NA	TGTGCCAGCAGCTGGGGGCGCTGGACGGACAACCTTGGAAACACCATATATTTT	CASSWGRWTDNLGNTIYF
TRBV2	NA	TRBJ2-7	TRBD1	TGTGCCAGCAGCGACCCCGGACAGGGGATTAAGAACGAGCAGTACTTC	CASSDPGQGIKNEQYF
TRBV4-1	NA	TRBJ2-5	TRBD2	TGCGCCAGCAGCCAGAGAGGACTAGCGAGTCGAGAGACCCAGTACTTC	CASSQRGLASRETQYF
TRBV28	NA	TRBJ2-7	NA	TGTGCCAGCAGTCTAACAGGGCTCAGGTACTTC	CASSLTGLRYF
TRBV29-1	NA	TRBJ1-2	TRBD1	TGCAGCGTTGATGATCCCGACAGGGGCTATGGCTACACCTTC	CSVDDPDRGYGYTF
TRBV27	NA	TRBJ1-1	NA	TGTGCCAGCAGTCGGAGGGCAGGTAGAGGGAATACTGAAGCTTTCTTT	CASSRRAGRGNTEAFF
TRBV9	NA	TRBJ1-3	NA	TGTGCCAGCAGCCGCTCTGGAAACACCATATATTTT	CASSRSGNTIYF